The next 21 T cell receptor beta chains were all read from a single sample in a study of T cell changes during pregnancy in multiple sclerosis. Using immunoSEQ multiplex PCR, the repertoire was profiled, and TCRdb retains in-frame clones only, with some absent. The data hold 69,000 or so clones, with about 91% observed a single time. The source material was CD4+ T cells from peripheral blood mononuclear cells, sampled in the third trimester of pregnancy. The receptors were sampled from a female donor in good health, enrolled as a control in a pregnancy study.

J is TRBJ2-5 and V is TRBV27, with 10 bases matching TRBD1. Germline V gene data show CDR1 as MNHEY and CDR2 as SMNVEV (reference sequence). The CDR3 length is 14 residues. V shed 3 bases and J 5 bases; nucleotides not matched to a gene: 3. The CDR3 loop is CASSLDRGMETQYF. CDR3 nucleotides: TGTGCCAGCAGTTTGGACAGGGGGATGGAGACCCAGTACTTC.

The J gene is TRBJ1-1, the V gene TRBV7-3; D is undetermined. Germline CDR1 reads SGHTA; CDR2 reads FQGTGA. The CDR3 loop spans 13 amino acids. V lost 3 bases to trimming and J lost 2 bases, with 7 bases between them. The CDR3 spells CASSLQINTEAFF. The CDR3 nucleotides read TGTGCCAGCAGCTTGCAGATAAACACTGAAGCTTTCTTT.

The chain combines TRBV11-1 with TRBJ2-1; D unclear. This CDR3 spans 16 amino acids. The germline V and J ends were trimmed by 5 bases and 2 bases, with 16 bases remaining between them. The V gene's germline CDR1 is SGHAT and CDR2 FQDESV (reference sequence). CDR3 nucleotide sequence: TGTGCCAGCAGCCGCGCGTTCGACACAACCTACAATGAGCAGTTCTTC. Translated, it gives CASSRAFDTTYNEQFF.

J is TRBJ2-7 and V is TRBV7-2; 8 nucleotides agree with TRBD1. The germline gives CDR1 SGHTA, CDR2 FQGNSA. Unmatched junction bases numbered 8, after V lost 5 bases and J lost 5 bases. This CDR3 is built from 14 residues. CDR3 in amino acids: CASSTRTGYDEQYF. The CDR3 DNA follows: TGTGCCAGCAGCACACGGACAGGGTACGACGAGCAGTACTTC.

This clone occurred a few times. The J gene is TRBJ1-2, the V gene TRBV30; 9 positions agree with TRBD1. J was trimmed by 9 bases and V by 0 bases; bases with no gene match: 11. Germline V gives CDR1 GTSNPN, CDR2 SVGIG (reference sequence). The CDR3 is made up of 15 amino acids. The CDR3 DNA reads as TGTGCCTGGAGTGTAAGCCCCCGACAGGGGGGGAGCTACACCTTC. Encoded protein: CAWSVSPRQGGSYTF.

This chain connects TRBV19 to TRBJ2-5; D remains ambiguous. V was clipped by 3 bases and J by 2 bases, with 7 bases between them. CDR1 is LNHDA and CDR2 is SQIVND in the germline V gene (reference sequence). The CDR3 sequence is 13 residues long. CDR3 coding DNA: TGTGCCAGTAGTATCCCCAGTCAAGAGACCCAGTACTTC. It translates to CASSIPSQETQYF.

V is TRBV5-6 and J is TRBJ1-1; perhaps TRBD1 as D (5 bases). The germline gives CDR1 SGHDT, CDR2 YYEEEE. V shed 4 bases and J shed 3 bases, with 13 bases lying between them. The CDR3 runs 14 residues. The CDR3 loop is CASSPLGGDTEAFF. For the CDR3, the DNA is TGTGCCAGCAGCCCGTTGGGGGGGGACACTGAAGCTTTCTTT.

The chain recombines TRBV28 with TRBJ1-4, with a weak D call TRBD1 (6 bases). Germline values: CDR1 MDHEN, CDR2 SYDVKM. V lost 6 bases to trimming and J lost 8 bases, with 19 bases between them. The CDR3 is made up of 15 amino acids. The CDR3 sequence is CASRQPGTPPEKLFF. The CDR3 DNA is TGTGCCAGCAGGCAACCCGGGACACCTCCAGAAAAACTGTTTTTT.

The V call is TRBV7-9, the J call TRBJ1-6, with 8 bases fitting TRBD1. This CDR3 has 15 amino acids. CDR1 SEHNR and CDR2 FQNEAQ come from the germline V gene (reference sequence). The trim removed 6 bases at V and 6 bases at J, leaving 7 bases unmatched. The CDR3 DNA follows: TGTGCCAGCAGGGAACAAGGACAGGGTAATTCACCCCTCCACTTT. It specifies CASREQGQGNSPLHF.

Remarks on this clone: Mismatch with germline at one junction end may stem from a read error. This chain uses TRBV6-5 with TRBJ2-7, with 8 bases matching TRBD1. Germline V gene sequence: CDR1 MNHEY, CDR2 SVGAGI. The CDR3 is made up of 12 amino acids. The DNA for the CDR3 is TGTGCCAGCAGTAACTCAGGGGGCGGGCAGTACTTC. Its protein product is CASSNSGGGQYF.

The chain joins TRBV9 to TRBJ2-3; 8 bases match TRBD2. The germline V gene has CDR1 SGDLS and CDR2 YYNGEE. V was pared by 0 bases and J by 1 base, with 4 bases of the junction left unmatched. The CDR3 has 16 amino acids. The CDR3, as DNA: TGTGCCAGCAGCGTAGCTTCGGGGGGGGGCACAGATACGCAGTATTTT. The encoded protein is CASSVASGGGTDTQYF.

The genes are TRBV11-1 and TRBJ2-7; possibly TRBD2 for D (6 bases). Per germline, CDR1 SGHAT and CDR2 FQDESV (reference sequence). The CDR3 is 14 residues long. Deletions cut 3 bases from V and 0 bases from J, with 9 bases between. The CDR3 loop reads CASSFGGVSYEQYF. The CDR3 DNA reads as TGTGCCAGCAGCTTCGGGGGTGTCTCCTACGAGCAGTACTTC.

The rearrangement uses TRBV18 and TRBJ1-1; D is possibly TRBD1 (5 bases). Germline values: CDR1 KGHSH, CDR2 LQKENI. The CDR3 has 15 amino acids. Trimming took off 3 bases at V and 5 bases at J, with 16 bases between the two ends. CDR3 sequence reads: CASSPTVAEGTEAFF. The CDR3 region has the DNA TGTGCCAGCTCACCGACGGTTGCGGAGGGGACTGAAGCTTTCTTT.

V and J are TRBV14 and TRBJ2-3; tentatively, D is TRBD1 (5 bases). Germline V gene data show CDR1 as SGHDN and CDR2 as FVKESK. The CDR3 sequence is 13 residues long. V lost 4 bases and J 1 base, leaving 6 bases between the germline ends. CDR3: CASSLQGTDTQYF. For the CDR3, the DNA is TGTGCCAGCAGCCTACAGGGCACAGATACGCAGTATTTT.

This clone was observed once. This sequence joins TRBV5-5 and TRBJ1-1; TRBD1 is a possible D gene (6 bases). The V end lost 1 base, the J end lost 1 base, and 11 bases lay between the germline ends. The CDR3 runs to 15 residues. The germline gives CDR1 SGHKS, CDR2 YYEKEE (reference sequence). Here the CDR3 reads CASSLLQGQNTEAFF. The CDR3 DNA reads TGTGCCAGCAGCTTGCTCCAGGGGCAGAACACTGAAGCTTTCTTT.

The V call is TRBV5-4, the J call TRBJ1-2; 10 nucleotides align to TRBD1. Germline assignment: CDR1 SGHNT and CDR2 YYREEE (reference sequence). Trimming cost V 2 bases and J 7 bases; bases outside gene matches: 8. This CDR3 spans 15 amino acids. The CDR3 sequence is CASSLHAGTGVGYTF. In nucleotides, the CDR3 is TGTGCCAGCAGCTTACACGCCGGGACAGGGGTTGGCTACACCTTC.

The chain employs TRBV4-1 and TRBJ2-7; 7 bases agree with TRBD1. Germline values: CDR1 MGHRA, CDR2 YSYEKL. This CDR3 region has 16 residues. After removal of 2 bases from V and 3 bases from J, the junction contained 10 bases not matched to a gene. DNA for the CDR3: TGCGCCAGCAGCCAACTACCGGGACAGCCAAGCTACGAGCAGTACTTC. Translation gives CASSQLPGQPSYEQYF.

This sequence joins TRBV11-3 and TRBJ1-1; D unresolved. Germline lookup yields CDR1 SGHNT and CDR2 YENEEA. This CDR3 comprises 12 residues. V was shortened by 6 bases and J by 1 base, with 6 bases between the two germline ends. The CDR3 is CASSRENTEAFF. For the CDR3, the DNA is TGTGCCAGCAGTCGGGAGAACACTGAAGCTTTCTTT.

The sample holds one count of this clone. The CDR3 is CASSPRNYMNTEAFF. In nucleotides, the CDR3 is TGTGCCAGCAGCCCAAGGAACTATATGAACACTGAAGCTTTCTTT. The gene calls are TRBV7-2 and TRBJ1-1; D uncertain. This CDR3 is built from 15 residues. Deletions cut 5 bases from V and 0 bases from J, with 13 bases between. Germline CDR1 reads SGHTA; CDR2 reads FQGNSA.

The CDR3 is CASSYSGQGAYNEQFF. CDR3 sequence (DNA): TGTGCCAGCAGTTACTCGGGACAGGGGGCATACAATGAGCAGTTCTTC. The genes are TRBV6-6 and TRBJ2-1, with 12 bases identical to TRBD1. This CDR3 is 16 amino acids long. Germline V gene data show CDR1 as MNHNY and CDR2 as SVGAGI (reference sequence). V lost 0 bases to trimming and J lost 4 bases; unmatched junction nucleotides: 1.

V gene TRBV9 combines with J gene TRBJ2-1; 10 positions agree with TRBD2. Trimming took 0 bases from V and 3 from J; bases not matched to a gene: 6. The CDR3 has 17 residues. The germline V gene encodes CDR1 SGDLS and CDR2 YYNGEE. The CDR3 sequence is CASSVGGSGGLYNEQFF. In DNA, the CDR3 is TGTGCCAGCAGCGTAGGAGGTAGCGGGGGGCTCTACAATGAGCAGTTCTTC.